Only one count was recorded for the clone carrying this T cell receptor (beta chain). Its cognate antigen is unknown. CD4+CD25+CD127- Tregs, CD4+CD25- non-Tregs, CD4 and CD8 cells were sorted. The sample is drawn from a study of Tregs in tolerant kidney transplant recipients. The CDR3 consists of 16 residues. Germline V gene lookup returns CDR1 MGHDK and CDR2 SYGVNS. Between the trimmed V and J ends, which lost 1 base and 6 bases, there was a span of 15 bases. Clones were sequenced by immunoSEQ multiplex PCR, and TCRdb holds only the in-frame ones, with some missing. This table holds about 110,000 clones, around 90% found once. Study outcomes and limitations: No direct test of biological reproducibility was done here.

The V gene is TRBV25-1, the J gene TRBJ2-2; D is perhaps TRBD1 (6 bases). This TCR was sampled from a human donor who received a combined kidney and bone marrow transplant. Specimen: CD4+ T cells from blood, collected before the transplant. The CDR3 spells CASSEWRQGTAGELFF. CDR3 coding DNA: TGTGCCAGCAGTGAATGGCGGCAGGGGACGGCCGGGGAGCTGTTTTTT. Complete variable domain (other parts from reference TRBV25-1 and TRBJ2-2): EADIYQTPRYLVIGTGKKITLECSQTMGHDKMYWYQQDPGMELHLIHYSYGVNSTEKGDLSSESTVSRIRTEHFPLTLESARPSHTSQYLCASSEWRQGTAGELFFGEGSRLTVL.